The rows below give T cell receptor beta chains drawn from one sample of a study of metastatic and nonmetastatic thyroid tumors. TCRdb re-analyzed the PCR reads using MiXCR. The data contain about 64,000 clones, roughly 17% of them singletons. The material sequenced was blood. The receptors shown here come from a male donor with papillary thyroid cancer or a benign thyroid nodule (not recorded which). Some clones in this sample may be carry-over from other donors' samples. CDR3s include the opening cysteine and the closing phenylalanine or tryptophan. The order of the fields is V gene, J gene, D gene, clone size, CDR3 protein, CDR3 DNA. The D gene is left open where the match is weak. The size of a clone is reported for some rows only, either as once, few or many, or as a class for expanded clones.

V: TRBV20-1
J: TRBJ1-6
D: TRBD1
size: many
CDR3: CSAKTTGGDNSPLHF
DNA: TGCAGTGCTAAAACGACAGGGGGGGATAATTCACCCCTCCACTTT

V: TRBV6-7
J: TRBJ2-2
D: -
size: many
CDR3: CASSYSRRELTGELFF
DNA: TGTGCCAGCAGTTACTCGAGGCGGGAACTAACCGGGGAGCTGTTTTTT

V: TRBV19
J: TRBJ2-1
D: TRBD2
size: many
CDR3: CASSVSGSPYNEQFF
DNA: TGTGCCAGTAGTGTTAGCGGGTCCCCCTACAATGAGCAGTTCTTC

V: TRBV24-1
J: TRBJ2-2
D: -
size: -
CDR3: CATSDLAGVGPANTGELFF
DNA: TGTGCCACCAGTGATTTGGCAGGTGTAGGACCAGCGAACACCGGGGAGCTATTTTTT

V: TRBV28
J: TRBJ2-6
D: -
size: few
CDR3: CASSPIGANVLTF
DNA: TGTGCCAGCAGTCCCATCGGGGCCAACGTCCTGACTTTC

V: TRBV7-6
J: TRBJ2-5
D: -
size: many
CDR3: CASSKDGRQETQYF
DNA: TGTGCCAGCAGCAAGGACGGCCGCCAAGAGACCCAGTACTTC

V: TRBV28
J: TRBJ2-7
D: TRBD2
size: many
CDR3: CASSETVAGGEQYF
DNA: TGTGCCAGCAGTGAGACAGTCGCGGGGGGCGAGCAGTACTTC

V: TRBV9
J: TRBJ2-3
D: TRBD2
size: many
CDR3: CASSVGARGGSTDTQYF
DNA: TGTGCCAGCAGCGTGGGAGCGCGGGGGGGTAGCACAGATACGCAGTATTTT

V: TRBV9
J: TRBJ2-2
D: TRBD2
size: many
CDR3: CASSVELLAPTGELFF
DNA: TGTGCCAGCAGCGTAGAGTTACTAGCGCCCACCGGGGAGCTGTTTTTT

V: TRBV10-3
J: TRBJ2-7
D: TRBD1
size: few
CDR3: CAISEAGGAATVPTYEQYF
DNA: TGTGCCATCAGTGAGGCAGGGGGAGCAGCCACTGTCCCTACCTACGAGCAGTACTTC

V: TRBV6-1
J: TRBJ2-7
D: -
size: many
CDR3: CAYRYRDEQYF
DNA: TGTGCCTACCGGTACAGGGACGAGCAGTACTTC